Listed below are T cell receptor beta chains from one sample, sequenced in a study of blood T cell repertoires in COVID-19. The data were produced by immunoSEQ multiplex PCR, yet TCRdb's version contains in-frame clones alone and is incomplete. This sample has 240,000 or so clones, with 87% found just once. The sample was peripheral blood. Receptors originate from a man aged 60-69 years who had recovered from COVID-19. Both conserved end residues are part of each CDR3. The order of the fields is clone size, V gene, D gene, J gene, CDR3 protein, CDR3 DNA. A D gene is named only where the DNA matches it firmly. Clone size is given for some rows only: seen once, a few or many times, or a class if the clone is expanded.

NA	TRBV6-5	NA	TRBJ1-5	CASRTIGNQPQHF	TGTGCCAGCAGAACCATAGGCAATCAGCCCCAGCATTTT
NA	TRBV6-6	NA	TRBJ2-7	CASSYSVGQAYEQYF	TGTGCCAGCAGTTACTCAGTTGGTCAGGCCTACGAGCAGTACTTC
NA	TRBV6-4	NA	TRBJ2-5	CASSLSHPRQETQYF	TGTGCCAGCAGTCTCTCCCACCCGAGACAAGAGACCCAGTACTTC
once	TRBV11-2	NA	TRBJ1-1	CASSSPPQGQMNTEAFF	TGTGCCAGCAGCTCACCTCCCCAGGGCCAAATGAACACTGAAGCTTTCTTT
NA	TRBV21-1	NA	TRBJ2-3	CASSKLNRDRGGLAGGQPTDTQYF	TGTGCCAGCAGCAAGCTCAACCGGGACAGGGGCGGACTAGCGGGGGGTCAACCCACAGATACGCAGTATTTT
NA	TRBV5-4	TRBD1	TRBJ1-2	CASSPELTGAVSGYTF	TGTGCCAGCAGCCCGGAACTGACAGGGGCGGTGAGCGGCTACACCTTC
many	TRBV14	NA	TRBJ2-2	CASSQALVFGELFF	TGTGCCAGCAGCCAGGCGCTAGTGTTCGGGGAGCTGTTTTTT
NA	TRBV3-1/TRBV3-2	TRBD1	TRBJ1-1	CASTTRTGEAFF	TGTGCCAGCACCACGAGGACAGGTGAAGCTTTCTTT
NA	TRBV12-5	TRBD1	TRBJ1-5	CASGLERGTRRDRGNYSNQPQHF	TGTGCTAGTGGTTTGGAGAGAGGTACTAGGAGGGACAGGGGAAATTATAGCAATCAGCCCCAGCATTTT
NA	TRBV12-3/TRBV12-4	NA	TRBJ1-3	CASSFRGGNTIYF	TGTGCCAGCAGTTTTCGGGGTGGAAACACCATATATTTT
NA	TRBV4-2	TRBD2	TRBJ2-3	CASSQRTSGGNTDTQYF	TGTGCCAGCAGCCAACGGACTAGCGGGGGGAACACAGATACGCAGTATTTT
NA	TRBV24-1	TRBD1	TRBJ2-1	CATSGTGGALSYNEQFF	TGTGCCACCAGTGGAACAGGGGGCGCTTTATCCTATAATGAGCAGTTCTTC
NA	TRBV10-3	TRBD1	TRBJ2-7	CAISDPDRGREQYF	TGTGCCATCAGTGACCCGGACAGGGGGAGGGAGCAGTACTTC
NA	TRBV30	NA	TRBJ1-2	CALGGTYGYTF	TGTGCTCTGGGCGGGACCTATGGCTACACCTTC
NA	TRBV18	TRBD1	TRBJ1-3	CASSPPGGSGNTIYF	TGTGCCAGCTCACCTCCAGGGGGTTCTGGAAACACCATATATTTT
NA	TRBV6-6	NA	TRBJ1-2	CASRRLDTDHGYTF	TGTGCCAGCAGGCGATTAGACACCGACCACGGCTACACCTTC
NA	TRBV30	NA	TRBJ1-1	CAWSRYRARTLNTEAFF	TGTGCCTGGTCCAGGTACAGGGCCCGAACGTTGAACACTGAAGCTTTCTTT
NA	TRBV6-5	TRBD2	TRBJ2-2	CASSPSGVGELFF	TGTGCCAGCAGTCCCAGCGGGGTGGGGGAGCTGTTTTTT
NA	TRBV5-6	NA	TRBJ1-2	CASRSTGGYTF	TGTGCCAGCAGATCAACAGGGGGCTACACCTTC
NA	TRBV4-1	NA	TRBJ2-3	CASSQQGRADTQYF	TGCGCCAGCAGCCAACAGGGGAGGGCAGATACGCAGTATTTT
NA	TRBV12-5	NA	TRBJ2-1	CASGFQMKTTNEQFF	TGTGCTAGTGGTTTCCAAATGAAGACAACCAATGAGCAGTTCTTC
NA	TRBV19	TRBD1	TRBJ1-1	CASRVIRTGVNTEAFF	TGTGCCAGTAGGGTGATTCGGACAGGGGTGAACACTGAAGCTTTCTTT
NA	TRBV5-1	NA	TRBJ2-2	CASSLGIWASLNTGELFF	TGCGCCAGCAGCTTGGGGATCTGGGCTAGCCTGAACACCGGGGAGCTGTTTTTT
NA	TRBV19	NA	TRBJ1-4	CATVRGAGEKLFF	TGTGCCACCGTCCGGGGGGCGGGTGAAAAACTGTTTTTT
NA	TRBV5-1	TRBD2	TRBJ2-5	CASSLALGTSGAETQYF	TGCGCCAGCAGCTTGGCCTTAGGGACTAGCGGGGCAGAGACCCAGTACTTC
NA	TRBV18	TRBD1	TRBJ2-1	CASSPGTVYNEQFF	TGTGCCAGCTCACCAGGGACAGTTTACAATGAGCAGTTCTTC
few	TRBV9	NA	TRBJ2-7	CASSVVPTGYEQYF	TGTGCCAGCAGCGTAGTCCCTACAGGGTACGAGCAGTACTTC
NA	TRBV2	TRBD1	TRBJ1-6	CASGTDLNSPLHF	TGTGCCAGCGGGACAGACCTCAATTCACCCCTCCACTTT
NA	TRBV30	TRBD1	TRBJ1-3	CAWGGTAGNTIYF	TGTGCCTGGGGTGGGACAGCCGGAAACACCATATATTTT
NA	TRBV29-1	NA	TRBJ1-1	CSVDLLGRVTEAFF	TGCAGCGTTGATTTATTGGGCAGGGTTACTGAAGCTTTCTTT
NA	TRBV7-2	TRBD2	TRBJ2-2	CASRASGGADGELFF	TGTGCCAGCAGAGCCAGCGGGGGGGCCGACGGGGAGCTGTTTTTT
NA	TRBV12-5	NA	TRBJ1-4	CASGFKPPPQGFGPEKLFF	TGTGCTAGTGGTTTCAAGCCCCCACCCCAGGGCTTCGGACCTGAAAAACTGTTTTTT
NA	TRBV9	NA	TRBJ1-1	CASSVDSNTEAFF	TGTGCCAGCAGCGTAGACAGCAACACTGAAGCTTTCTTT
NA	TRBV4-2	TRBD2	TRBJ2-3	CASSQGRRGVTDTQYF	TGTGCCAGCAGCCAAGGACGGCGGGGGGTCACAGATACGCAGTATTTT
NA	TRBV28	NA	TRBJ1-3	CASSLAGISGNTIYF	TGTGCCAGCAGTTTGGCCGGGATCTCTGGAAACACCATATATTTT
NA	TRBV30	TRBD1	TRBJ1-5	CAWSRDRGNQPQHF	TGTGCCTGGAGCCGGGACAGGGGGAATCAGCCCCAGCATTTT
NA	TRBV3-1/TRBV3-2	TRBD1	TRBJ1-6	CASSQVVNRGFNSPLHF	TGTGCCAGCAGCCAAGTGGTGAACAGGGGGTTTAATTCACCCCTCCACTTT
NA	TRBV5-1	TRBD2	TRBJ2-1	CASSLEPLGGGRGNEQFF	TGCGCCAGCAGCTTGGAACCCCTGGGGGGGGGTCGGGGCAATGAGCAGTTCTTC
NA	TRBV12-3/TRBV12-4	NA	TRBJ1-2	CASSPRGEGYTF	TGTGCCAGCAGCCCCAGGGGTGAGGGCTACACCTTC
once	TRBV6-5	TRBD1	TRBJ1-5	CASRPRTGDSQPQHF	TGTGCCAGCAGACCTCGGACAGGGGATTCGCAGCCCCAGCATTTT
NA	TRBV7-9	NA	TRBJ1-1	CASSFRYNTEAFF	TGTGCCAGCAGCTTCCGCTATAACACTGAAGCTTTCTTT
NA	TRBV5-1	TRBD1	TRBJ1-2	CASRTGSLFGYTF	TGCGCCAGCAGGACAGGGTCGCTGTTTGGCTACACCTTC
NA	TRBV2	NA	TRBJ2-2	CASRYQGLNTGELFF	TGTGCCAGCCGATACCAGGGGCTTAACACCGGGGAGCTGTTTTTT
NA	TRBV28	TRBD1	TRBJ2-1	CASSYDRGSYNEQFF	TGTGCCAGCAGTTATGACAGGGGCTCCTACAATGAGCAGTTCTTC
NA	TRBV3-1/TRBV3-2	TRBD2	TRBJ2-5	CASSQRGGPVETQYF	TGTGCCAGCAGCCAGCGGGGGGGCCCCGTAGAGACCCAGTACTTC
few	TRBV4-1	TRBD1	TRBJ1-2	CASSQDQGQGKASGYTF	TGCGCCAGCAGCCAAGACCAAGGACAGGGAAAGGCGAGCGGCTACACCTTC
NA	TRBV5-1	NA	TRBJ2-2	CASSLQGQAGELFF	TGCGCCAGCAGCTTGCAGGGGCAGGCCGGGGAGCTGTTTTTT
NA	TRBV12-5	TRBD1	TRBJ1-4	CASGLVRGTGNEKLFF	TGTGCTAGTGGTTTGGTACGCGGGACAGGGAATGAAAAACTGTTTTTT
NA	TRBV28	TRBD2	TRBJ2-5	CASSDPGTSGAKETQYF	TGTGCCAGCAGCGATCCCGGGACTAGCGGGGCCAAAGAGACCCAGTACTTC
once	TRBV9	NA	TRBJ1-6	CASSVIEGSPLHF	TGTGCCAGCAGCGTAATAGAGGGTTCACCCCTCCACTTT